The clone carrying this T cell receptor (beta chain) occurred once. The record originates from a study of control samples from healthy donors and cancer patients. The repertoire was sequenced with immunoSEQ multiplex PCR; TCRdb's copy has only in-frame clones and lacks some. The table lists tens of thousands of clones, roughly 93% of them singletons, with roughly 1.3% in the top ten. The clonotype comes from a middle-aged woman with lung cancer. The sequencing sample was made of PBMCs.

The CDR3 DNA sequence: TGTGCCAGCAGTTTAGAGTCTGGGGCCAACGTCCTGACTTTC. As protein: CASSLESGANVLTF. The genes are TRBV28 and TRBJ2-6; D call uncertain. Germline V gene lookup returns CDR1 MDHEN and CDR2 SYDVKM. Trimming shortened V by 2 bases and J by 1 base, and 3 bases separated the two germline ends. The CDR3 loop spans 14 amino acids.